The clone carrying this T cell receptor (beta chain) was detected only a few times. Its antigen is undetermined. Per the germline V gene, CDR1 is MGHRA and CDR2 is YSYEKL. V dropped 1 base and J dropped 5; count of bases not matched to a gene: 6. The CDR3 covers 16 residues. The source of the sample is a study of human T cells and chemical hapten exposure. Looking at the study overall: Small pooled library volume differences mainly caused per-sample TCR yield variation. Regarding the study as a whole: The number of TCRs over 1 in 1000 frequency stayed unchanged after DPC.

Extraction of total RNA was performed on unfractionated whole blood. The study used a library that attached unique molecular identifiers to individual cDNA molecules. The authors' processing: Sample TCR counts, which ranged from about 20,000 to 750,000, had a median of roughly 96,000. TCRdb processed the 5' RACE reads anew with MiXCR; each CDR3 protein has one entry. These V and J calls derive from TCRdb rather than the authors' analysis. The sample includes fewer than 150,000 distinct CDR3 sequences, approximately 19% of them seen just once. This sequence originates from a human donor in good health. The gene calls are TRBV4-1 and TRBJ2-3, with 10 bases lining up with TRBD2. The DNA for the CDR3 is TGCGCCAGCAGCCAAGTTGGGGCTAGCGGGAGAGATACGCAGTATTTT. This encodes CASSQVGASGRDTQYF.